This passage covers 21 T cell receptor beta chains from one sample sequenced in a study of T cell responses to AZD1222 COVID-19 vaccine. TCRdb keeps only in-frame clones here, not all; method: immunoSEQ multiplex PCR. The sample carries more than 100,000 clones, 85% to 90% recorded once. Sequences were derived from peripheral blood, sampled on day 0 of AZD1222 vaccination. The receptors were sampled from an adult in good health.

This chain joins TRBV21-1 and TRBJ2-7; the D call in the table, TRBD1, was not verified against the DNA. TRBV21-1 is listed as a pseudogene. The CDR3 spans 15 residues. CDR3 loop: CASSNGGGGIYEQYF. The CDR3, as DNA: TGTGCCAGCAGCAACGGTGGAGGGGGCATCTACGAGCAGTACTTC.

J is TRBJ2-3 and V is TRBV12-5; 8 bases line up with TRBD2. The junction had 8 bases not matched to a gene; V was cut back by 6 bases and J by 3 bases. The germline CDR1 and CDR2 sequences are LGHNT and FRNRAP. This CDR3 is built from 15 residues. The CDR3, as DNA: TGTGCTAGTGGCCCCGGGGGGGGTGGGACAGATACGCAGTATTTT. Protein sequence: CASGPGGGGTDTQYF.

The rearrangement joins TRBV7-3 to TRBJ2-3; D gene ambiguous. The CDR3 covers 15 residues. Trimming left V 1 base short and J 0 bases short, with 8 bases between. Germline lookup yields CDR1 SGHTA and CDR2 FQGTGA. CDR3 amino acids: CASSLMGGSTDTQYF. The CDR3 DNA follows: TGTGCCAGCAGCTTAATGGGCGGAAGCACAGATACGCAGTATTTT.

This chain joins TRBV14 and TRBJ2-7; no clear D gene. V lost 4 bases to trimming and J lost 0 bases, with 4 bases between them. CDR3 length: 12 amino acids. The germline CDR1 and CDR2 sequences are SGHDN and FVKESK. The CDR3 coding sequence is TGTGCCAGCAGCCGGATCTCCTACGAGCAGTACTTC. Translating gives CASSRISYEQYF. Looking up the rest from reference TRBV14 and TRBJ2-7 gives the full variable domain: EAGVTQFPSHSVIEKGQTVTLRCDPISGHDNLYWYRRVMGKEIKFLLHFVKESKQDESGMPNNRFLAERTGGTYSTLKVQPAELEDSGVYFCASSRISYEQYFGPGTRLTVT.

The chain has TRBV5-4 and TRBJ2-5; D is uncertain. Trimming removed 2 bases at V and 2 bases at J, with 10 bases between. The CDR3 runs 14 residues. Germline V lookup: CDR1 SGHNT, CDR2 YYREEE (reference sequence). The DNA of the CDR3 is TGTGCCAGCAGCTTTAATAAAGGACAAGAGACCCAGTACTTC. This encodes CASSFNKGQETQYF.

The sample holds one count of this clone. J is TRBJ1-2 and V is TRBV6-5, with D uncertain. Germline CDR1 and CDR2: MNHEY and SVGAGI. The CDR3 has 14 amino acids. Trimming shortened V by 7 bases and J by 5 bases, and 17 bases separated the two germline ends. CDR3 in amino acids: CASTQPGSNYGYTF. In DNA form, the CDR3 reads TGTGCCAGCACCCAGCCGGGTTCCAATTATGGCTACACCTTC.

This chain links TRBV6-5 with TRBJ1-3; the D gene is possibly TRBD1 (5 bases). Germline CDR1 and CDR2: MNHEY and SVGAGI. Trimming cost V 6 bases and J 0 bases, with 12 bases left between them. The CDR3 covers 15 residues. CDR3 bases: TGTGCCAGCAGGGTCGCGGGGGTCTCTGGAAACACCATATATTTT. It is translated as CASRVAGVSGNTIYF.

The chain carries TRBV27 and TRBJ1-5, with D maybe TRBD1 (6 bases). Trimming left V 4 bases short and J 5 bases short, with 18 bases between. Germline loops: CDR1 MNHEY, CDR2 SMNVEV (reference sequence). The CDR3 consists of 16 residues. CDR3: CASSSSGRGGDQPQHF. DNA for the CDR3: TGTGCCAGCAGTTCCTCAGGGAGGGGGGGAGATCAGCCCCAGCATTTT.

V and J are TRBV19 and TRBJ1-2; a weak D match, TRBD1 (6 bases). The CDR3 sequence is 13 residues long. Germline CDR1 and CDR2: LNHDA and SQIVND (reference sequence). V dropped 5 bases and J dropped 4 bases, with 11 bases sitting between them. The CDR3 sequence: CASSGGGSYGYTF. The CDR3 nucleotides read TGTGCCAGTAGTGGAGGGGGTAGCTATGGCTACACCTTC.

J is TRBJ2-5 and V is TRBV27, with TRBD2 matching over 9 bases. The V gene's germline CDR1 is MNHEY and CDR2 SMNVEV (reference sequence). CDR3 length: 16 residues. V gave up 0 bases and J gave up 2 bases; unmatched junction bases: 4. CDR3 DNA sequence: TGTGCCAGCAGTTTATCGCCCAGCGGGGGGCAAGAGACCCAGTACTTC. Residues: CASSLSPSGGQETQYF.

The V call is TRBV6-5, the J call TRBJ1-1; D is perhaps TRBD1 (5 bases). CDR3 length equals 14 residues. Trimming removed 6 bases from V and 0 bases from J, with 11 bases in between. Germline V CDR1 and CDR2: MNHEY, SVGAGI. The CDR3 DNA reads as TGTGCCAGCAGCTCCGGACAAATGAACACTGAAGCTTTCTTT. It specifies CASSSGQMNTEAFF.

V and J are TRBV3-1 (or the pseudogene TRBV3-2) and TRBJ1-6; 8 bases match TRBD1. CDR3 length: 15 amino acids. The junction had 4 bases not matched to a gene; V was cut back by 1 base and J by 8 bases. CDR1 and CDR2 from the germline V gene are LGHDT and YNNKEL (reference sequence). Here the CDR3 DNA reads TGTGCCAGCAGCCAAGTGGACAGGGTGTATTCACCCCTCCACTTT. This gives the protein CASSQVDRVYSPLHF.

The chain employs TRBV19 and TRBJ1-1; D is possibly TRBD1 (5 bases). CDR3 length: 14 residues. Trimming shortened V by 6 bases and J by 0 bases, and 11 bases separated the two germline ends. Germline V gene sequence: CDR1 LNHDA, CDR2 SQIVND (reference sequence). CDR3 bases: TGTGCCAGTAGCCCGGACATCGTGAACACTGAAGCTTTCTTT. Translated, it gives CASSPDIVNTEAFF.

This chain joins TRBV27 and TRBJ1-4; tentatively, D is TRBD1 (6 bases). CDR3 length: 14 residues. Germline CDR1 is MNHEY and CDR2 is SMNVEV (reference sequence). Deletions cut 2 bases from V and 7 bases from J, with 11 bases between. The CDR3, as DNA: TGTGCCAGCAGTTTAGGGGGCTGGGGTGAAAAACTGTTTTTT. As protein: CASSLGGWGEKLFF.

V is TRBV5-4 and J is TRBJ2-7, with D maybe TRBD1 (5 bases). This CDR3 is 13 amino acids long. Trimming stripped 7 bases from V and 2 bases from J, with 13 bases between. In germline, CDR1 is SGHNT, CDR2 YYREEE (reference sequence). The CDR3 DNA is TGTGCCAGCCGAAATCAGGGTGCCTACGAGCAGTACTTC. It encodes CASRNQGAYEQYF.

The chain uses TRBV11-2 and TRBJ2-7; D tentatively fits TRBD1 or TRBD2 (7 bases each). This CDR3 region has 15 residues. The V gene's germline CDR1 is SGHAT and CDR2 FQNNGV. Trimming took off 0 bases at V and 2 bases at J, with 11 bases between the two ends. CDR3: CASSLDRGGTYEQYF. CDR3 sequence (DNA): TGTGCCAGCAGCTTAGACAGGGGGGGAACCTACGAGCAGTACTTC.

The chain employs TRBV5-6 and TRBJ2-3; D unresolved. The germline V gene encodes CDR1 SGHDT and CDR2 YYEEEE. The CDR3 consists of 16 residues. Trimming stripped 3 bases from V and 0 bases from J, with 14 bases between. In DNA, the CDR3 is TGTGCCAGCAGCTCGCCTTCAGAGTCGAGCACAGATACGCAGTATTTT. It specifies CASSSPSESSTDTQYF. Full variable domain (outside the CDR3, taken from reference TRBV5-6 and TRBJ2-3): DAGVTQSPTHLIKTRGQQVTLRCSPKSGHDTVSWYQQALGQGPQFIFQYYEEEERQRGNFPDRFSGHQFPNYSSELNVNALLLGDSALYLCASSSPSESSTDTQYFGPGTRLTVL.

The chain carries TRBV18 and TRBJ1-6; tentatively, D is TRBD1 (5 bases). CDR3 size: 15 residues. Per germline, CDR1 KGHSH and CDR2 LQKENI. Trimming took off 3 bases at V and 5 bases at J, with 11 bases between the two ends. Here the CDR3 reads CASSPLGTNNSPLHF. The CDR3 coding sequence is TGTGCCAGCTCACCTCTGGGGACTAATAATTCACCCCTCCACTTT. Combining the CDR3 with reference TRBV18 and TRBJ1-6 gives the whole variable domain NAGVMQNPRHLVRRRGQEARLRCSPMKGHSHVYWYRQLPEEGLKFMVYLQKENIIDESGMPKERFSAEFPKEGPSILRIQQVVRGDSAAYFCASSPLGTNNSPLHFGNGTRLTVT.

The rearrangement joins TRBV9 to TRBJ1-4, with D possibly TRBD1 on 5 matching bases. V shed 4 bases and J shed 6 bases, with 19 bases lying between them. There are 16 residues in the CDR3. Germline V gene lookup returns CDR1 SGDLS and CDR2 YYNGEE. The CDR3 protein is CASSSSAGLRDEKLFF. The CDR3, as DNA: TGTGCCAGCAGCTCCTCCGCGGGACTCCGAGATGAAAAACTGTTTTTT.

The chain recombines TRBV6-6 with TRBJ1-5; the D gene is possibly TRBD1 (5 bases). Per the germline V gene, CDR1 is MNHNY and CDR2 is SVGAGI (reference sequence). Trimming removed 2 bases from V and 7 bases from J, with 18 bases in between. The length of the CDR3 is 16 residues. CDR3 sequence: CASSYAAGSTGQPQHF. The DNA of the CDR3 is TGTGCCAGCAGTTACGCGGCAGGGAGTACAGGCCAGCCCCAGCATTTT.

The sample holds a few counts of this clone. The rearrangement joins TRBV6-2 or TRBV6-3 to TRBJ2-3, with 7 bases matching TRBD1. Germline V gene lookup returns CDR1 MNHEY and CDR2 SVGEGT. This CDR3 is built from 13 residues. The J segment lost 9 bases and the V segment lost 5 bases, leaving 8 bases of the junction unmatched. The CDR3 loop reads CASSLASGGTQYF. DNA of the CDR3: TGTGCCAGCAGTCTAGCCTCAGGGGGAACGCAGTATTTT.